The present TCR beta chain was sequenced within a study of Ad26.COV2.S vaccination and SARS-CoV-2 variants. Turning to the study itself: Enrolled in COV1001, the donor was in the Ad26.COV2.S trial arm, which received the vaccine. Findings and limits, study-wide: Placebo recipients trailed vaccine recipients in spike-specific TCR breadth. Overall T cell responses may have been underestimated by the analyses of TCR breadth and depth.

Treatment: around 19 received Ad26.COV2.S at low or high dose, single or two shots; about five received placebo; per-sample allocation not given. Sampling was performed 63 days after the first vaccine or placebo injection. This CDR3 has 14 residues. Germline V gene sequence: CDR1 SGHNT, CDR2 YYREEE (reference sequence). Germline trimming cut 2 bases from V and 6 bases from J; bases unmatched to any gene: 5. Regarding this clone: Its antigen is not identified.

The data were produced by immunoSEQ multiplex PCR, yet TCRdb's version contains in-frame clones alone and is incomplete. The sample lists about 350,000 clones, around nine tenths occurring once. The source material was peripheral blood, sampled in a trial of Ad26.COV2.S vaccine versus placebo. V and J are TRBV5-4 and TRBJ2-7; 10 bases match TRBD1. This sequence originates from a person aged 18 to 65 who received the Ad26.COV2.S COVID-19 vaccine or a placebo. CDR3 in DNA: TGTGCCAGCAGCTTTGACAGGGGGCTCAGCGAGCAGTACTTC. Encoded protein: CASSFDRGLSEQYF.